These T cell receptor beta chains were read from a single sample in a study of blood T cell repertoires in COVID-19. Measured with immunoSEQ multiplex PCR; TCRdb has only the in-frame clones, and not every one. The sample holds about 140,000 clones, roughly 80% seen once. Material for sequencing was peripheral blood. These TCRs come from a woman aged 45 to 65 with active or convalescent COVID-19. Both conserved end residues are part of each CDR3. Fields, in order: J gene, V gene, CDR3 length, CDR3 protein.

TRBJ1-6 TRBV7-2 15 CASSTRTGGRTPLHF
TRBJ2-3 TRBV18 15 CASSSGGVSMDTQYF
TRBJ1-1 TRBV5-1 15 CASSLEPTMNTEAFF
TRBJ2-2 TRBV10-3 13 CAISAGGSGELFF
TRBJ2-7 TRBV21-1 16 CASRRIRASGTYEQYF
TRBJ2-7 TRBV11-2 11 CASSLLYEQYF
TRBJ2-3 TRBV24-1 14 CATGSGRLTDTQYF
TRBJ2-1 TRBV11-2 15 CASSPMGQSYNEQFF
TRBJ1-1 TRBV18 14 CASSPGQGGTEAFF
TRBJ1-4 TRBV3-1/TRBV3-2 19 CASSQDLGTQGQGNEKLFF
TRBJ1-6 TRBV6-2/TRBV6-3 15 CASSAIGQGNSPLHF
TRBJ2-7 TRBV5-6 14 CASSLQGVNYEQYF
TRBJ2-7 TRBV5-6 18 CASSSTVGGLAGPYEQYF
TRBJ2-7 TRBV4-3 13 CASSRGQGYEQYF